This TCR beta chain was captured in a study of T-cell reconstitution after alpha-beta-depleted transplantation in children. Whole-study findings and limits: T-cell numbers and diversity one year post-transplant derived largely from freshly generated T cells. Expanded graft clones, several hundred of them, were reportedly the source of alpha-beta T cells about two months after transplant.

Unique molecular identifiers were used in preparing the TCRbeta library. TCRdb analysed the PCR reads with MiXCR anew, one entry per CDR3 protein. This table holds about 980,000 distinct CDR3 sequences, about 26% found once. V was trimmed by 2 bases and J by 4 bases, leaving 12 bases between them. The germline CDR1 and CDR2 sequences are SGHRS and YFSETQ. The CDR3 has 14 residues. Notes on this clonotype: The antigen remains unidentified.

The chain recombines TRBV5-1 with TRBJ1-1; TRBD1 is a possible D gene (6 bases). The source material was PBMCs, mostly from graft donor cells, sampled 360 days after TCRalphabeta/CD19-depleted stem cell transplant. This TCR derives from a boy in the first two years of life who had a stem cell transplant for SCID, so the T cells may come from the graft donor. CDR3: CASSFRTGTTEAFF. The DNA of the CDR3 is TGCGCCAGCAGCTTCCGTACAGGGACCACTGAAGCTTTCTTT.